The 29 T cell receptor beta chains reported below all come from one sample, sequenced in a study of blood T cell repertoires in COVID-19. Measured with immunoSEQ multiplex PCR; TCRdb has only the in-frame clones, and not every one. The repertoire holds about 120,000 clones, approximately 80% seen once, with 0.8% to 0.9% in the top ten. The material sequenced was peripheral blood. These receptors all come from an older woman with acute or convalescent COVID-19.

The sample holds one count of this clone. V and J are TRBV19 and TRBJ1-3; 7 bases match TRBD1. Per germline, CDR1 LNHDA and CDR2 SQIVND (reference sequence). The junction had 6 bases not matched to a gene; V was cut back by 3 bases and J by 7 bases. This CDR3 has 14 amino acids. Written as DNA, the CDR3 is TGTGCCAGTAGTATCCACAGGGGCACGAACACCATATATTTT. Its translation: CASSIHRGTNTIYF.

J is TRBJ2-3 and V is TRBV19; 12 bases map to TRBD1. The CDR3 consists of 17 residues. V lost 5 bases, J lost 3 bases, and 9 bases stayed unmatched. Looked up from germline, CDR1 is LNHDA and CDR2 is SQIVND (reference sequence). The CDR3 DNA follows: TGTGCCAGTAGTCCGCACCCGGGACAGGGGGCGACAGATACGCAGTATTTT. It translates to CASSPHPGQGATDTQYF.

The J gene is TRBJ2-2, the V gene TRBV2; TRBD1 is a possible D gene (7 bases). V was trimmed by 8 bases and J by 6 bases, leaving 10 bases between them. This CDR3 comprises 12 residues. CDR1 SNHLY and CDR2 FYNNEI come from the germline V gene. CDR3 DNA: TGTGCCAGCGACAGGGAGGCCGGGGAGCTGTTTTTT. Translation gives CASDREAGELFF.

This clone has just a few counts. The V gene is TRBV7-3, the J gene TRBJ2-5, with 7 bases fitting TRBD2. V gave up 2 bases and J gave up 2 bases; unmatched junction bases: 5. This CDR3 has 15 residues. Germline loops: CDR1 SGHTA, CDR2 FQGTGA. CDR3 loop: CASSLQPSGQETQYF. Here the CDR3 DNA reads TGTGCCAGCAGCTTACAACCTAGCGGACAAGAGACCCAGTACTTC.

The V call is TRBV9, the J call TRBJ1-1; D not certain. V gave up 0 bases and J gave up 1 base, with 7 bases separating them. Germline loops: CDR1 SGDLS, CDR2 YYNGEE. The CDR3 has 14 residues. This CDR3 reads CASSVASGNTEAFF. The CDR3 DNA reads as TGTGCCAGCAGCGTAGCTTCAGGGAACACTGAAGCTTTCTTT.

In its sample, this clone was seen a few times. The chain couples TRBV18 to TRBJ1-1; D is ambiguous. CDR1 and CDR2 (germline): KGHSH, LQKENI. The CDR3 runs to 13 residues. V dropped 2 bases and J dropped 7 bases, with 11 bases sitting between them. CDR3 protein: CASSPSTGYEAFF. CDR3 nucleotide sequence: TGTGCCAGCTCACCATCCACGGGATATGAAGCTTTCTTT.

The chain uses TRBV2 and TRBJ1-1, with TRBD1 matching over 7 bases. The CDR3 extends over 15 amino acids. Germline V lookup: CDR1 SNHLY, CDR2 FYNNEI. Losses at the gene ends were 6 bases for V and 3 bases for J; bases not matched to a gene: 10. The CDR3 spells CASRLEGARDTEAFF. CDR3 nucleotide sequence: TGTGCCAGCAGGCTTGAGGGGGCGCGGGACACTGAAGCTTTCTTT.

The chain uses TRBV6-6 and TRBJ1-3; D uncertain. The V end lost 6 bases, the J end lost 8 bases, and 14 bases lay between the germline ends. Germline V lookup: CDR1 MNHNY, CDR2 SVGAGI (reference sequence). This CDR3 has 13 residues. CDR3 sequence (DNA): TGTGCCAGCAGGCGGACTCTGGCGGACACCATATATTTT. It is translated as CASRRTLADTIYF.

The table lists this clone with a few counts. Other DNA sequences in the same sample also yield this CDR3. The CDR3 spells CSVEDGAGGSYEQYF. For the CDR3, the DNA is TGCAGCGTTGAAGATGGGGCGGGAGGGAGCTACGAGCAGTACTTC. The V call is TRBV29-1, the J call TRBJ2-7, with 9 nucleotides matching TRBD2. V shed 0 bases, J shed 3 bases, and the junction held 6 bases outside the gene matches. CDR1 SQVTM and CDR2 ANQGSEA come from the germline V gene. The CDR3 loop spans 15 amino acids.

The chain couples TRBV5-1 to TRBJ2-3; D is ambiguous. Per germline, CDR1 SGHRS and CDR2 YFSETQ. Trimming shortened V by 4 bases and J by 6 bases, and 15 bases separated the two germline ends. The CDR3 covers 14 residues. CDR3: CASSSGQQFDTQYF. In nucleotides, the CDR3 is TGCGCCAGCAGCAGTGGCCAACAGTTCGATACGCAGTATTTT.

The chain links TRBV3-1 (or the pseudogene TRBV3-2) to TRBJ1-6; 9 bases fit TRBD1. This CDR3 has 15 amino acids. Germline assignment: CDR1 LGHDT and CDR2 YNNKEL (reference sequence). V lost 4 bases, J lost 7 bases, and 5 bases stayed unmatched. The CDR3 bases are TGTGCCAGCAGCCGGACCGGACAGGGGAATTCACCCCTCCACTTT. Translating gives CASSRTGQGNSPLHF.

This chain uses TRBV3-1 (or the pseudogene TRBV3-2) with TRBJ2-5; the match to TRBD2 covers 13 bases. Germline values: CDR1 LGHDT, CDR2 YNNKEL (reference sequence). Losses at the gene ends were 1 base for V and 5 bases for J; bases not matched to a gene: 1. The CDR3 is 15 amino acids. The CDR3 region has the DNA TGTGCCAGCAGCCAAGGGACTAGCGGGAGTGAGACCCAGTACTTC. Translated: CASSQGTSGSETQYF.

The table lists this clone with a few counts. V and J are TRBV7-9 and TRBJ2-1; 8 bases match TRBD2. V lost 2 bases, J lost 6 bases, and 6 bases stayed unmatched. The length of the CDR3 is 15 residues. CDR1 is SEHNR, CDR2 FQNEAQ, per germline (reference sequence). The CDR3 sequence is CASSLYSGGSNEQFF. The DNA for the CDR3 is TGTGCCAGCAGCTTATACAGCGGGGGTTCCAATGAGCAGTTCTTC.

The CDR3, as DNA: TGCGCCAGCAGCTGGACACGACAGGGAACCTACGAGCAGTACTTC. This gives the protein CASSWTRQGTYEQYF. The V call is TRBV5-1, the J call TRBJ2-7; 7 bases are shared with TRBD1. V lost 3 bases and J lost 2; bases outside the gene matches: 8. Germline V gene lookup returns CDR1 SGHRS and CDR2 YFSETQ. This CDR3 has 15 amino acids.

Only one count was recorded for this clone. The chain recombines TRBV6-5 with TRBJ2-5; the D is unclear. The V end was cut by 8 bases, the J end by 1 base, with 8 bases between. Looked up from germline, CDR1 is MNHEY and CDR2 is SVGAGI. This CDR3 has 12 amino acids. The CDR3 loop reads CASSRFQETQYF. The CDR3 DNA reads TGTGCCAGCTCGCGTTTCCAAGAGACCCAGTACTTC.

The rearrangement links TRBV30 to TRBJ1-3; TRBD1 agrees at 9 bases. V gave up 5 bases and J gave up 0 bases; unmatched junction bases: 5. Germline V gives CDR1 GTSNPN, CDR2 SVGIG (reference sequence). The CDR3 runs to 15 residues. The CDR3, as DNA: TGTGCCTGGGGACAGGGGCCTACCTCTGGAAACACCATATATTTT. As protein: CAWGQGPTSGNTIYF.

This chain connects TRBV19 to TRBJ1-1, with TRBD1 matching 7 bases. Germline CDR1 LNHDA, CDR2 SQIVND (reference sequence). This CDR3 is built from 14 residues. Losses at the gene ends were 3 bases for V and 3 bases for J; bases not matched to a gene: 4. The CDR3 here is CASSMSQGDTEAFF. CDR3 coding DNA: TGTGCCAGTAGTATGAGCCAGGGGGACACTGAAGCTTTCTTT. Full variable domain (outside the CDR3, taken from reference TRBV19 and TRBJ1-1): DGGITQSPKYLFRKEGQNVTLSCEQNLNHDAMYWYRQDPGQGLRLIYYSQIVNDFQKGDIAEGYSVSREKKESFPLTVTSAQKNPTAFYLCASSMSQGDTEAFFGQGTRLTVV.

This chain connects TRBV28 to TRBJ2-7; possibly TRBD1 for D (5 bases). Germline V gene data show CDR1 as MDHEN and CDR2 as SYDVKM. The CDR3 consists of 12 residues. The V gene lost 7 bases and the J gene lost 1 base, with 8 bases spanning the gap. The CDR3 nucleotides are TGTGCCAGCACCGACAGTTCCTACGAGCAGTACTTC. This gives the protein CASTDSSYEQYF.

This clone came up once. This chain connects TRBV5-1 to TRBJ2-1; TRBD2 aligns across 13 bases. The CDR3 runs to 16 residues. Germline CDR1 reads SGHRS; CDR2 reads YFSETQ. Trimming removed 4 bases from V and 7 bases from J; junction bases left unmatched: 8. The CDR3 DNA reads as TGCGCCAGCAGCATAACTAGCGGGGGGGCGTATAATGAGCAGTTCTTC. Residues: CASSITSGGAYNEQFF.

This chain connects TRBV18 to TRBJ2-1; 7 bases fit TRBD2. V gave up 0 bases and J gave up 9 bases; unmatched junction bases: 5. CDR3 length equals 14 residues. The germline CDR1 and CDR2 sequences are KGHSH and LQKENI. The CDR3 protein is CASSPPGLPGEQFF. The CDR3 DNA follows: TGTGCCAGCTCACCACCGGGACTACCCGGTGAGCAGTTCTTC. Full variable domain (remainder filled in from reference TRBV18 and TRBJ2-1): NAGVMQNPRHLVRRRGQEARLRCSPMKGHSHVYWYRQLPEEGLKFMVYLQKENIIDESGMPKERFSAEFPKEGPSILRIQQVVRGDSAAYFCASSPPGLPGEQFFGPGTRLTVL.

Here the CDR3 DNA reads TGTGCCAGCAACGGGCTAGCGGGAGCAGATACGCAGTATTTT. This translates into CASNGLAGADTQYF. This chain joins TRBV2 and TRBJ2-3, with 10 bases aligning to TRBD2. The CDR3 totals 14 residues. CDR1 and CDR2 from the germline V gene are SNHLY and FYNNEI. After removal of 7 bases from V and 4 bases from J, the junction contained 5 bases not matched to a gene.

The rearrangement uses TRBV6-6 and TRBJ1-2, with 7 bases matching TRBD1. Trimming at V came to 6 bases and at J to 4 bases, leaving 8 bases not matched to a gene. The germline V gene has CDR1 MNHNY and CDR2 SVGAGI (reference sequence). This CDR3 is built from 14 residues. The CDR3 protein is CASSDQGVLYGYTF. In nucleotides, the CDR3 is TGTGCCAGCAGCGACCAGGGGGTTCTCTATGGCTACACCTTC.

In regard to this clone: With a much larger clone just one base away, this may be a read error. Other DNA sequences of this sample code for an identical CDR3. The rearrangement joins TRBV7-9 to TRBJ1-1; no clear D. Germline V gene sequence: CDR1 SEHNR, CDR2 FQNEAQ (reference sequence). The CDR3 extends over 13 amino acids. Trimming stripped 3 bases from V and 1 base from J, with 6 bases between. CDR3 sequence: CASSLQENTEAFF. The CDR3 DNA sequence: TGTGCCAGCAGCTTGCAGGAGAACACTGAAGCTTTCTTT.

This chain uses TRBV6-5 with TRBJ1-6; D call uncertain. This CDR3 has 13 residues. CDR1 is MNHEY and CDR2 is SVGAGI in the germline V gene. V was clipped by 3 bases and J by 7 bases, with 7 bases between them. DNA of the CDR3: TGTGCCAGCAGTTATTCGGGGAATTCACCCCTCCACTTT. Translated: CASSYSGNSPLHF.

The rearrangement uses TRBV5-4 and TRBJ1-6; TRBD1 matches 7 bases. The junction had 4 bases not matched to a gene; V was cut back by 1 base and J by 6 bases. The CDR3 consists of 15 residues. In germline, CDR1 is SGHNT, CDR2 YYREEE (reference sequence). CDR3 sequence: CASSLPGQINSPLHF. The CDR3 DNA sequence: TGTGCCAGCAGCTTGCCGGGACAGATTAATTCACCCCTCCACTTT.

This CDR3 reads CASSFDRASYEQYF. In DNA form, the CDR3 reads TGTGCCAGCAGCTTCGACAGGGCCTCCTACGAGCAGTACTTC. The chain links TRBV5-5 to TRBJ2-7; 7 bases align to TRBD1. The CDR3 contains 14 residues. CDR1 SGHKS and CDR2 YYEKEE come from the germline V gene (reference sequence). With 2 bases clipped from V and 0 bases from J, the junction kept 2 bases outside the gene matches.

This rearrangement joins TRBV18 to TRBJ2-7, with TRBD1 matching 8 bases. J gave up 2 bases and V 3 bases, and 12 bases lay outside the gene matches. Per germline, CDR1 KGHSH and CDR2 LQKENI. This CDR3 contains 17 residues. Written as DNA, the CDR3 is TGTGCCAGCTCACCCAACATACCGGGACAGGCCACCTACGAGCAGTACTTC. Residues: CASSPNIPGQATYEQYF.

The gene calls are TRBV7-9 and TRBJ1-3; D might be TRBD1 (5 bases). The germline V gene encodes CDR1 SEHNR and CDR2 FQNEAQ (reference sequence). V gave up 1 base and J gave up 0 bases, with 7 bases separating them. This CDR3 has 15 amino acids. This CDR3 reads CASSLEGASGNTIYF. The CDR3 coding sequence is TGTGCCAGCAGCTTAGAAGGGGCCTCTGGAAACACCATATATTTT.

The CDR3 protein is CASSLVGRTGRTDTQYF. The CDR3 nucleotides are TGTGCCAGCAGTTTAGTAGGCCGGACAGGGCGCACAGATACGCAGTATTTT. The chain couples TRBV28 to TRBJ2-3; 8 bases line up with TRBD1. Losses at the gene ends were 2 bases for V and 1 base for J; bases not matched to a gene: 8. This CDR3 has 17 residues. Germline assignment: CDR1 MDHEN and CDR2 SYDVKM.